This TCR beta chain originates from a study of spatial heterogeneity in lung cancer. Indicated time point: sample taken at primary tumor resection. In each case, whole RNA from tumor, nontumor lung or frozen PBMC was sequenced unsorted. TCRdb used MiXCR to reprocess the 5' RACE reads, holding one entry per CDR3 protein. The sample has under 6,500 distinct CDR3 sequences; 1% to 1.5% are singletons. This clonotype was seen repeatedly, ten times or more. What it binds is unknown. V lost 4 bases to trimming and J lost 5 bases, with 17 bases between them. The CDR3 spans 15 residues. Germline V CDR1 and CDR2: SGHNT, YYREEE (reference sequence). Study-wide points: Ubiquitous and regional nonsynonymous mutation counts were tracked by ubiquitous and regional expanded TCR counts, respectively. Tracking of tumor mutation counts was seen in expanded intratumoral alpha and beta TCR counts.

V usage is TRBV5-4 and J usage is TRBJ2-3; D may be TRBD1 or TRBD2 (6 bases each). This clonotype was sampled from a male donor with early-stage non-small cell lung cancer. The input for sequencing was lung tumor tissue, taken at surgery. This chain's CDR3 is CASSPQGGLKDTQYF. The CDR3 DNA reads as TGTGCCAGCAGCCCGCAAGGGGGGCTAAAAGATACGCAGTATTTT.